One sample yielded the 12 T cell receptor beta chains listed below, sequenced in a study of T cell changes during pregnancy in multiple sclerosis. Generated by immunoSEQ multiplex PCR, the TCRdb table keeps only in-frame clones and is missing some. The table has 25,000 or so clones, 90% to 95% seen once. Sequencing used CD8+ T cells from peripheral blood mononuclear cells, obtained before pregnancy. The receptors were sampled from a female donor with multiple sclerosis, enrolled in a pregnancy study.

The rearrangement joins TRBV25-1 to TRBJ2-7; 7 nucleotides match TRBD1. V lost 2 bases, J lost 5 bases, and 6 bases stayed unmatched. Per germline, CDR1 MGHDK and CDR2 SYGVNS. The CDR3 is 14 amino acids. CDR3 sequence (DNA): TGTGCCAGCAGTGAAGGAGGCAGGGGGAACGAGCAGTACTTC. Translated: CASSEGGRGNEQYF.

The CDR3: CASSSDTSGSSYNEQFF. The CDR3, as DNA: TGTGCCAGCAGTTCCGACACTAGCGGGAGCTCCTACAATGAGCAGTTCTTC. The chain links TRBV14 to TRBJ2-1; 11 positions agree with TRBD2. Trimming cost V 6 bases and J 0 bases; bases outside gene matches: 7. The CDR3 length is 17 residues. The germline V gene encodes CDR1 SGHDN and CDR2 FVKESK.

The V and J genes are TRBV7-3 and TRBJ2-1, with 9 positions matching TRBD2. The CDR3 runs 15 residues. V lost 4 bases to trimming and J lost 1 base; unmatched junction nucleotides: 2. Germline V lookup: CDR1 SGHTA, CDR2 FQGTGA. As DNA, the CDR3 is TGTGCCAGCAGCTCGGGACTAGCATCCTACAATGAGCAGTTCTTC. It codes for CASSSGLASYNEQFF.

V gene TRBV7-9 combines with J gene TRBJ1-1; D is possibly TRBD1 (6 bases). In germline, CDR1 is SEHNR, CDR2 FQNEAQ (reference sequence). V was pared by 5 bases and J by 0 bases, with 10 bases between. There are 14 residues in the CDR3. CDR3 loop: CASSTGIMNTEAFF. In DNA form, the CDR3 reads TGTGCCAGCAGCACAGGGATAATGAACACTGAAGCTTTCTTT.

The rearrangement joins TRBV7-9 to TRBJ2-3; D might be TRBD2 (8 bases). Germline V lookup: CDR1 SEHNR, CDR2 FQNEAQ (reference sequence). This CDR3 has 18 residues. V lost 5 bases, J lost 2 bases, and 23 bases lay in between. The CDR3 DNA reads TGTGCCAGCAGCCCAGTACCCGGGAGGGGGCGGGACACAGATACGCAGTATTTT. It is translated as CASSPVPGRGRDTDTQYF.

The chain recombines TRBV27 with TRBJ2-1; 7 nucleotides line up with TRBD2. The CDR3 is made up of 15 amino acids. Germline CDR1 is MNHEY and CDR2 is SMNVEV (reference sequence). V gave up 3 bases and J gave up 8 bases; unmatched junction bases: 10. The CDR3 DNA sequence: TGTGCCAGCAGTTTTTGGGGGAGGGCCTCGGATGAGCAGTTCTTC. This encodes CASSFWGRASDEQFF.

V gene TRBV7-9 combines with J gene TRBJ1-2, with TRBD1 as a possible D gene (5 bases). The CDR3 is made up of 12 amino acids. The V gene's germline CDR1 is SEHNR and CDR2 FQNEAQ (reference sequence). V lost 8 bases and J 8 bases, leaving 15 bases between the germline ends. This CDR3 is CASWVGGGGYTF. The DNA for the CDR3 is TGTGCCAGCTGGGTCGGGGGAGGAGGCTACACCTTC.

The V gene is TRBV7-9, the J gene TRBJ2-7, with TRBD2 matching over 11 bases. V lost 5 bases and J lost 1; bases outside the gene matches: 4. Germline loops: CDR1 SEHNR, CDR2 FQNEAQ (reference sequence). This CDR3 comprises 15 residues. The CDR3 is CASSRTSGRSYEQYF. Here the CDR3 DNA reads TGTGCCAGCAGCCGGACTAGCGGGCGTTCCTACGAGCAGTACTTC.

By sample share, this clone is medium-sized. The chain has TRBV6-4 and TRBJ2-2; TRBD2 might be the D (6 bases). Trimming shortened V by 0 bases and J by 3 bases, and 8 bases separated the two germline ends. Germline V gene data show CDR1 as MRHNA and CDR2 as SNTAGT. This CDR3 has 15 residues. CDR3 loop: CASSDSSGDTGELFF. The CDR3 DNA reads TGTGCCAGCAGTGACTCGTCGGGAGACACCGGGGAGCTGTTTTTT.

This clone was seen just once. The DNA for the CDR3 is TGTGCCAGCAGCGGAACCGGGACAGGTACCTACGAGCAGTACTTC. Amino acids: CASSGTGTGTYEQYF. V and J are TRBV5-6 and TRBJ2-7; the match to TRBD1 covers 8 bases. The trim removed 4 bases at V and 2 bases at J, leaving 8 bases unmatched. Germline V gene sequence: CDR1 SGHDT, CDR2 YYEEEE. This CDR3 spans 15 amino acids. The full variable domain, rest sourced from reference TRBV5-6 and TRBJ2-7, is DAGVTQSPTHLIKTRGQQVTLRCSPKSGHDTVSWYQQALGQGPQFIFQYYEEEERQRGNFPDRFSGHQFPNYSSELNVNALLLGDSALYLCASSGTGTGTYEQYFGPGTRLTVT.

The CDR3 DNA reads TGTGCCAGCAGCCAAGGGGGACAGGGGGTAGAGACCCAGTACTTC. Protein: CASSQGGQGVETQYF. The V call is TRBV4-2, the J call TRBJ2-5; 11 nucleotides align to TRBD1. Trimming at V came to 1 base and at J to 4 bases, leaving 2 bases not matched to a gene. Germline assignment: CDR1 LGHNA and CDR2 YNFKEQ. This CDR3 comprises 15 residues.

This chain joins TRBV28 and TRBJ1-5; D not resolved. Per the germline V gene, CDR1 is MDHEN and CDR2 is SYDVKM. V gave up 3 bases and J gave up 2 bases, with 11 bases separating them. CDR3 length: 15 amino acids. The DNA of the CDR3 is TGTGCCAGCAGTTTTGAGGGATATGGCAATCAGCCCCAGCATTTT. Translation: CASSFEGYGNQPQHF.